This T cell receptor beta chain derives from a study of cytomegalovirus exposure and HLA in healthy donors. The overall study: An early data release held 70 million to 90 million unique TCRs from HLA-typed donors.

Findings and caveats of the study: The study designated 150 or so TCR beta chains cytomegalovirus-associated. Common viral pathogens were later found to be apparently linked to several of the most significant clusters.

In the case of this clone: What it binds is not known.

Trimming pared 5 bases from V and 1 base from J, leaving 9 bases between. The CDR3 contains 14 residues. The germline CDR1 and CDR2 sequences are SGDLS and YYNGEE. The PCR was carried out with 60 Vbeta primers and 13 Jbeta primers. Using immunoSEQ multiplex PCR, the repertoire was profiled, and TCRdb retains in-frame clones only, with some absent. The sample lists about 93,000 clones, 80% occurring once. The sequenced sample consisted of PBMCs. This sequence originates from a man aged 25 to 40 in good health and CMV-seronegative. The J gene is TRBJ2-2, the V gene TRBV9, with TRBD2 as a possible D gene (7 bases). The CDR3 loop reads CASRGGQNTGELFF. CDR3 nucleotides: TGTGCCAGCAGGGGGGGGCAGAACACCGGGGAGCTGTTTTTT.